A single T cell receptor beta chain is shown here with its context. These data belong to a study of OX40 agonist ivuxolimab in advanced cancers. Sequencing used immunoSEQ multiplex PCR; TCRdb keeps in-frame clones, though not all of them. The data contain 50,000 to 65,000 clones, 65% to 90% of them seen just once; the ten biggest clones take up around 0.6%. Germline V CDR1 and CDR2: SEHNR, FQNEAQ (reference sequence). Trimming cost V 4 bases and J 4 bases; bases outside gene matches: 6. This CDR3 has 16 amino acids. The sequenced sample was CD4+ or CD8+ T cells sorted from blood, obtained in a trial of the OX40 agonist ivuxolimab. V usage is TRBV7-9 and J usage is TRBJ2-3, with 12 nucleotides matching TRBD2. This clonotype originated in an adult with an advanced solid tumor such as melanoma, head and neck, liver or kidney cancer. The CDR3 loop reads CASSSRLAGEADTQYF. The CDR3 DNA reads TGTGCCAGCAGCTCGAGACTAGCGGGAGAGGCAGATACGCAGTATTTT.